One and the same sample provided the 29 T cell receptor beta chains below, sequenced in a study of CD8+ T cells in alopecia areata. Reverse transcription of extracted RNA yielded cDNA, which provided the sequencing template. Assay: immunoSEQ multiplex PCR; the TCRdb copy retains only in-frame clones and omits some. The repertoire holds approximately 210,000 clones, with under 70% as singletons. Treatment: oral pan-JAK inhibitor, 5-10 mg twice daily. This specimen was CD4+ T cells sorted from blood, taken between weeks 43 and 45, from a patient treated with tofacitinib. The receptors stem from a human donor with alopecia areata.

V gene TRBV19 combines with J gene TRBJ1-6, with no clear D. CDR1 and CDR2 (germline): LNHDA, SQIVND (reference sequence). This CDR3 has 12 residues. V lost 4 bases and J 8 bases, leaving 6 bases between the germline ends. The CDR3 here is CASSNTDSPLHF. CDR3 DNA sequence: TGTGCCAGTAGTAATACGGATTCACCCCTCCACTTT.

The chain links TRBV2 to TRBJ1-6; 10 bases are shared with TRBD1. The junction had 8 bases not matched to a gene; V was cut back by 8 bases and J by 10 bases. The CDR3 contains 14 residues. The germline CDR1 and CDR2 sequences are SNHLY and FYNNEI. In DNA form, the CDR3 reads TGTGCCAGCTTGGAGGGACAGGGGCCATCACCCCTCCACTTT. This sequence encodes CASLEGQGPSPLHF.

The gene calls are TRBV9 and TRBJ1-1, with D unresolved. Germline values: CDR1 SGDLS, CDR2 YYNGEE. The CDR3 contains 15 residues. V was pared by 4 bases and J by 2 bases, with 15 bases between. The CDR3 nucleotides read TGTGCCAGCAGCCCCGCAGGCGGATTAAACACTGAAGCTTTCTTT. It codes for CASSPAGGLNTEAFF. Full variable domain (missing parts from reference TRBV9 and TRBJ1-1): DSGVTQTPKHLITATGQRVTLRCSPRSGDLSVYWYQQSLDQGLQFLIQYYNGEERAKGNILERFSAQQFPDLHSELNLSSLELGDSALYFCASSPAGGLNTEAFFGQGTRLTVV.

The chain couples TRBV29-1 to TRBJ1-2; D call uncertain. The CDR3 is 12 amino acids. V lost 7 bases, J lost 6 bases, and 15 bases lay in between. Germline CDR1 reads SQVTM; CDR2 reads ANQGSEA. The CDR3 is CSARGTANGYTF. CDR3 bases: TGCAGCGCTCGCGGTACGGCTAATGGCTACACCTTC.

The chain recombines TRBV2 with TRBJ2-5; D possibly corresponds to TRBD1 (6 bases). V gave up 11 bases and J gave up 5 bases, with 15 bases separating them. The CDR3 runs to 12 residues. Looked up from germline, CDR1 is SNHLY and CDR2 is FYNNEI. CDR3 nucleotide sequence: TGTGCCTGTAGCAGGGGCATTGAGACCCAGTACTTC. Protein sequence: CACSRGIETQYF.

CDR3 in amino acids: CSVRETNYGYTF. CDR3 coding DNA: TGCAGCGTTAGGGAGACCAACTATGGCTACACCTTC. This sequence joins TRBV29-1 and TRBJ1-2; D call uncertain. V was trimmed by 5 bases and J by 2 bases, leaving 9 bases between them. This CDR3 comprises 12 residues. Germline loops: CDR1 SQVTM, CDR2 ANQGSEA.

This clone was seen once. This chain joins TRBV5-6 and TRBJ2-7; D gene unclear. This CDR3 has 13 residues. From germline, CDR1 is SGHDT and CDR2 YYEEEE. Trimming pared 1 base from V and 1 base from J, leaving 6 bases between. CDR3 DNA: TGTGCCAGCAGCTTGCTGAGTTCCTACGAGCAGTACTTC. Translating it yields CASSLLSSYEQYF.

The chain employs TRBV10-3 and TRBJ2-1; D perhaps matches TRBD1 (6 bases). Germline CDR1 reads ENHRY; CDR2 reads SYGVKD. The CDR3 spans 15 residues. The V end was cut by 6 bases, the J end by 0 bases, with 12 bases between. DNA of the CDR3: TGTGCCATCAGCGGACAGCAGAGCTCCTACAATGAGCAGTTCTTC. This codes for CAISGQQSSYNEQFF.

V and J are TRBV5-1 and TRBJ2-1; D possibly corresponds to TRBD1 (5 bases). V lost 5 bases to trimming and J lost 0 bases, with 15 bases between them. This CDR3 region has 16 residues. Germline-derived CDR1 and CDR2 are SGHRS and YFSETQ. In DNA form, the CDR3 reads TGCGCCAGCAGTCCCCAGACAGCGAGCTCCTACAATGAGCAGTTCTTC. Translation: CASSPQTASSYNEQFF.

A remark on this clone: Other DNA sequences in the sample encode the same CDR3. CDR3 sequence: CSGGDNYGYTF. DNA of the CDR3: TGCAGCGGGGGTGATAACTATGGCTACACCTTC. The rearrangement uses TRBV29-1 and TRBJ1-2; the D is unclear. From germline, CDR1 is SQVTM and CDR2 ANQGSEA. Trimming stripped 7 bases from V and 1 base from J, with 7 bases between. The length of the CDR3 is 11 residues.

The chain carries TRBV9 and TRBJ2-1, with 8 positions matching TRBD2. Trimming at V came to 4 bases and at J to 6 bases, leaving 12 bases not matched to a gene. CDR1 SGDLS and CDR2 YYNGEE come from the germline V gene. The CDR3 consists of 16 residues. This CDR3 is CASSPPRSGGTNEQFF. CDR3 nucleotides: TGTGCCAGCAGCCCACCGCGAAGCGGGGGTACCAATGAGCAGTTCTTC.

The CDR3 protein is CSGGQGVSGELFF. The CDR3 DNA reads as TGCAGCGGGGGACAGGGGGTATCCGGGGAGCTGTTTTTT. This chain links TRBV29-1 with TRBJ2-2; 11 bases line up with TRBD1. CDR3 length: 13 residues. Germline trimming cut 7 bases from V and 6 bases from J; bases unmatched to any gene: 4. Germline V lookup: CDR1 SQVTM, CDR2 ANQGSEA.

The CDR3 DNA is TGTGCCTGGAAGGCTGACGGTTACAATGAGCAGTTCTTC. The encoded protein is CAWKADGYNEQFF. J is TRBJ2-1 and V is TRBV30; no definite D call. Germline CDR1 GTSNPN, CDR2 SVGIG (reference sequence). The CDR3 consists of 13 residues. V was cut by 4 bases and J by 4 bases, with 11 bases left in between. Supplemented by reference TRBV30 and TRBJ2-1, the full variable domain reads SQTIHQWPATLVQPVGSPLSLECTVEGTSNPNLYWYRQAAGRGLQLLFYSVGIGQISSEVPQNLSASRPQDRQFILSSKKLLLSDSGFYLCAWKADGYNEQFFGPGTRLTVL.

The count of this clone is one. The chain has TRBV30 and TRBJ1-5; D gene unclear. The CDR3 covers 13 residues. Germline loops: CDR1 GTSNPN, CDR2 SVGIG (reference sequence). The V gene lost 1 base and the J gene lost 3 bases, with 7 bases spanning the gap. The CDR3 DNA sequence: TGTGCCTGGAGTGGGGCGGTCAATCAGCCCCAGCATTTT. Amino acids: CAWSGAVNQPQHF.

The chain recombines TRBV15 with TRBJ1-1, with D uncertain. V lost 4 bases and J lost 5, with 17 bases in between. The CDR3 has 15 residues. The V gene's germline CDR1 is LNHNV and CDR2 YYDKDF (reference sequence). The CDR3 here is CATSIGRHGLTEAFF. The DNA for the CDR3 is TGTGCCACCAGCATCGGCCGACATGGTTTAACTGAAGCTTTCTTT.

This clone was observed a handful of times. The CDR3 DNA sequence: TGTGCCAGCAGCTTAGATGGGGGGAGGGAAGCTTTCTTT. Translation: CASSLDGGREAFF. The chain carries TRBV7-2 and TRBJ1-1, with D possibly being TRBD1 (5 bases). The CDR3 totals 13 residues. V lost 1 base, J lost 8 bases, and 11 bases lay in between. Germline CDR1 reads SGHTA; CDR2 reads FQGNSA.

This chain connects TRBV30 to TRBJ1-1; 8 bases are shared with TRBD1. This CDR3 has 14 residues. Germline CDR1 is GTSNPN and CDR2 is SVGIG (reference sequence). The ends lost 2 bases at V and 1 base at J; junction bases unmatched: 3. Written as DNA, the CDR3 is TGTGCCTGGAGTTTCGGGACAGGGAACACTGAAGCTTTCTTT. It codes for CAWSFGTGNTEAFF.

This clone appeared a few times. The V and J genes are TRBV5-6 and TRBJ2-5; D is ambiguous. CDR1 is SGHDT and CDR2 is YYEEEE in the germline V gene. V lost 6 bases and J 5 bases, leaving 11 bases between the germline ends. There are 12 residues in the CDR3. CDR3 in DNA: TGTGCCAGCAAACCCGCCGGGGAGACCCAGTACTTC. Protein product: CASKPAGETQYF. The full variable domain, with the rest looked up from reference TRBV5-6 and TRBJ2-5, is DAGVTQSPTHLIKTRGQQVTLRCSPKSGHDTVSWYQQALGQGPQFIFQYYEEEERQRGNFPDRFSGHQFPNYSSELNVNALLLGDSALYLCASKPAGETQYFGPGTRLLVL.

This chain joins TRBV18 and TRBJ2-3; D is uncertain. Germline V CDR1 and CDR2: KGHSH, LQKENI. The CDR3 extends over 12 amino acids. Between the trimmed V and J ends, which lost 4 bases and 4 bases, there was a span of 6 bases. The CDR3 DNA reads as TGTGCCAGCTCACTCTTTGCAGATACGCAGTATTTT. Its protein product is CASSLFADTQYF.

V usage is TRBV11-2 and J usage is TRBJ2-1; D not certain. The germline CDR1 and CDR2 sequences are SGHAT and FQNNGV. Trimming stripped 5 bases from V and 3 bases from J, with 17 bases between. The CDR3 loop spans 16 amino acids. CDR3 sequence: CASSLQPQMNYNEQFF. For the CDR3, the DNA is TGTGCCAGCAGCCTACAGCCTCAGATGAACTACAATGAGCAGTTCTTC.

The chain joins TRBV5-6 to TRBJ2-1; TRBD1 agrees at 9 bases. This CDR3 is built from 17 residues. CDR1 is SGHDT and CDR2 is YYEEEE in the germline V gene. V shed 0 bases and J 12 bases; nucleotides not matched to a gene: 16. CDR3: CASSLASRDRVHIGQFF. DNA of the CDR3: TGTGCCAGCAGCTTGGCGTCCCGGGACAGGGTACACATCGGGCAGTTCTTC.

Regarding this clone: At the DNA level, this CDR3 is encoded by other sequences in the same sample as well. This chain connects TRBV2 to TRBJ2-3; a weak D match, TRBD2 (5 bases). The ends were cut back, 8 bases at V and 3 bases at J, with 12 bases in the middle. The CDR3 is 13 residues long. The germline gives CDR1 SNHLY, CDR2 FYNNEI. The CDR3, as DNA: TGTGCCAGCGGCCTAGCCGGAACAGATACGCAGTATTTT. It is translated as CASGLAGTDTQYF.

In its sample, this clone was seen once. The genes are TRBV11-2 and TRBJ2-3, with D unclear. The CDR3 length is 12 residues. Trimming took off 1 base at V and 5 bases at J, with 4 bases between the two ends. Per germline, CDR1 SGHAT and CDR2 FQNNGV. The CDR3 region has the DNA TGTGCCAGCAGCTTAGGTGGAGATACGCAGTATTTT. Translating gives CASSLGGDTQYF.

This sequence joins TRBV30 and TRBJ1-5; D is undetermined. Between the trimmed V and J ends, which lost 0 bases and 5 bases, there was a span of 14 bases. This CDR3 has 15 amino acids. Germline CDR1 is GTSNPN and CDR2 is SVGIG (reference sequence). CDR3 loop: CAWSVRGLLHQPQHF. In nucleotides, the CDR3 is TGTGCCTGGAGTGTACGTGGACTTCTCCATCAGCCCCAGCATTTT.

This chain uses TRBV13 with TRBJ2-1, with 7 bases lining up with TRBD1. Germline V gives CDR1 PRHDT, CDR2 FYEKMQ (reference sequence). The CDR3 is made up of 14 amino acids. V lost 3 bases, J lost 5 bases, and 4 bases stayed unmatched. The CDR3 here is CASSFGTVNNEQFF. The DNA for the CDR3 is TGTGCCAGCAGCTTCGGGACAGTTAACAATGAGCAGTTCTTC.

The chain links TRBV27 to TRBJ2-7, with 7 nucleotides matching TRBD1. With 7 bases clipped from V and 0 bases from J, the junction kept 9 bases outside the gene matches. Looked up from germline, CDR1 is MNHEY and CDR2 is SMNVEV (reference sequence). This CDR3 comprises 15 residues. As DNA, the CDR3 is TGTGCCAGCAATCGAAGGGGGCGGAGCTCCTACGAGCAGTACTTC. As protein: CASNRRGRSSYEQYF.

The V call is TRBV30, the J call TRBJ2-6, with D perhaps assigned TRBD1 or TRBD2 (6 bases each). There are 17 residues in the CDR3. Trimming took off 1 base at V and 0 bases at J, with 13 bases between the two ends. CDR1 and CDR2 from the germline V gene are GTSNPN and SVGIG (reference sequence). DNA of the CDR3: TGTGCCTGGAGTGAGGGGGGCAGAGGCTCTGGGGCCAACGTCCTGACTTTC. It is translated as CAWSEGGRGSGANVLTF.

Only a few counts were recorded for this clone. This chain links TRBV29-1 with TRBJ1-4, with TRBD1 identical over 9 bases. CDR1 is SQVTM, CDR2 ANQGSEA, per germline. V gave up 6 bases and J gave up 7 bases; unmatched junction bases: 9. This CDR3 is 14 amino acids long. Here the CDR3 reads CSVAGTGNREKLFF. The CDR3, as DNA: TGCAGCGTCGCGGGGACAGGGAATCGTGAAAAACTGTTTTTT.

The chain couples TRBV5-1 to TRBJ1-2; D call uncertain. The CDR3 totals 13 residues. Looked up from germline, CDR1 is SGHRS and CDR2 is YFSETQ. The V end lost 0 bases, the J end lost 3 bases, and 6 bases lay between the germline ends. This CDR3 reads CASSLEVYYGYTF. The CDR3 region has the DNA TGCGCCAGCAGCTTGGAGGTCTACTATGGCTACACCTTC.